This is a list of T cell receptor beta chains from one sample in a study of blood T cell repertoires in COVID-19. Assay: immunoSEQ multiplex PCR; the TCRdb copy retains only in-frame clones and omits some. The table records roughly 230,000 clones, around 80% of them present only once. Sequenced: peripheral blood. The origin of the receptors is an elderly woman with COVID-19, enrolled during active disease. Each CDR3 is given with its conserved first and last residue. D genes are given only for firm matches. Not all rows give a size; the values are once, few, many and, for expanded clones, a class.

>TRBJ1-3|TRBV2|-|-
TGTGCCAGCAGTTATTCAGGGACTGGAAACACCATATATTTT
CASSYSGTGNTIYF
>TRBJ1-2|TRBV6-5|TRBD1|-
TGTGCCAGCAGTCGACAGGGGGAAATATACGGCTACACCTTC
CASSRQGEIYGYTF
>TRBJ1-1|TRBV10-3|-|-
TGTGCCATCAGTACCCGGCGGGGGATGAACACTGAAGCTTTCTTT
CAISTRRGMNTEAFF
>TRBJ1-1|TRBV2|-|-
TGTGCCAGCAACACTTGGGGGGAGGGAGCTTTCTTT
CASNTWGEGAFF
>TRBJ2-3|TRBV4-2|-|-
TGTGCCAGCAGCCTAGACCCGGGGGGCACAGATACGCAGTATTTT
CASSLDPGGTDTQYF
>TRBJ1-3|TRBV5-5|-|-
TGTGCCAGCAGCTCCTCGGGAGTCTCTGGAAACACCATATATTTT
CASSSSGVSGNTIYF
>TRBJ2-7|TRBV5-4|-|-
TGTGCCAGCAGCTTGGAAACTGGGAGCTCCTACGAGCAGTACTTC
CASSLETGSSYEQYF
>TRBJ2-5|TRBV3-1/TRBV3-2|-|-
TGTGCCAGCAGCCAACTCAGCCAAGAGACCCAGTACTTC
CASSQLSQETQYF
>TRBJ2-5|TRBV2|TRBD1|-
TGTGCCAGCAGTGTAATAAAGACAGGGAACCAAGAGACCCAGTACTTC
CASSVIKTGNQETQYF
>TRBJ1-2|TRBV5-1|TRBD1|-
TGCGCCAGCAGCTTGGTTGGGACAGGGGGAGATGGCTACACCTTC
CASSLVGTGGDGYTF
>TRBJ1-1|TRBV7-2|-|-
TGTGCCAGCAGCTTAGACCAAGCCATGAACACTGAAGCTTTCTTT
CASSLDQAMNTEAFF
>TRBJ1-1|TRBV6-5|-|-
TGTGCCAGCAGTTCCCCAGGGGCCACTGAAGCTTTCTTT
CASSSPGATEAFF
>TRBJ1-6|TRBV18|-|few
TGTGCCAGCTCATACATGGTGCGGGATTCACCCCTCCACTTT
CASSYMVRDSPLHF
>TRBJ1-2|TRBV19|-|few
TGTGCCAGTAGTATTGCTATGGCAGGGGACGGGGGCTACACCTTC
CASSIAMAGDGGYTF
>TRBJ1-2|TRBV11-1|TRBD1|-
TGTGCCAGCAGCTTAGCTGGAGTTGGACAGGCATCTAACTATGGCTACACCTTC
CASSLAGVGQASNYGYTF
>TRBJ1-5|TRBV2|-|-
TGTGCCAGCAGTACTGGTCAGCCCCAGCATTTT
CASSTGQPQHF
>TRBJ2-3|TRBV5-1|TRBD2|-
TGCGCCAGCATTTCGCGGGGGGAACCCACAGATACGCAGTATTTT
CASISRGEPTDTQYF
>TRBJ2-3|TRBV10-2|TRBD2|-
TGCGCCAGCAGTGAGATGAGACTAGCGGGGGGAGGAGATACGCAGTATTTT
CASSEMRLAGGGDTQYF
>TRBJ2-1|TRBV4-3|TRBD2|-
TGCGCCAGCAGCCAAGATGGACTAGCGGGGGTAAATGAGCAGTTCTTC
CASSQDGLAGVNEQFF
>TRBJ2-5|TRBV7-2|-|-
TGTGCCAGCAGCTTCGGAGAGACCCAGTACTTC
CASSFGETQYF
>TRBJ2-7|TRBV6-2/TRBV6-3|-|-
TGTGCCAGCAGTTACGGGAGTTGGATGGCCAGAGACCTACGGGAGCAGTACTTC
CASSYGSWMARDLREQYF
>TRBJ1-6|TRBV15|-|-
TGTGCCACCAGCAGAGATCCCAACAGTAATTCACCCCTCCACTTT
CATSRDPNSNSPLHF
>TRBJ1-6|TRBV27|-|-
TGTGCCAGCACCTCCGCCCCAAGCGGTTCACCCCTCCACTTT
CASTSAPSGSPLHF
>TRBJ2-5|TRBV30|TRBD2|-
TGTGCCTGGAGCCGACTAGCGAAAGAGACCCAGTACTTC
CAWSRLAKETQYF
>TRBJ1-6|TRBV5-1|-|few
TGCGCCAGCAGCTTGGAGCCGTCGAATTCACCCCTCCACTTT
CASSLEPSNSPLHF
>TRBJ1-2|TRBV10-2|-|-
TGCGCCAGCAGTGAACCGAGAAATGGCTACACCTTC
CASSEPRNGYTF
>TRBJ2-7|TRBV5-1|-|once
TGCGCCAGCAGCTTGGAAGGAGGTGCCTCCTACGAGCAGTACTTC
CASSLEGGASYEQYF
>TRBJ1-1|TRBV18|TRBD1|-
TGTGCCAGCTCGCCCTCACCGACAGGGTTCACTGAAGCTTTCTTT
CASSPSPTGFTEAFF
>TRBJ1-4|TRBV3-1/TRBV3-2|-|-
TGTGCCAGCAGACCTAGTTTCGGGGGGGAAAAACTGTTTTTT
CASRPSFGGEKLFF
>TRBJ1-1|TRBV7-7|-|-
TGTGCTAGCAGCTTAGATAGGAACACTGAAGCTTTCTTT
CASSLDRNTEAFF
>TRBJ1-2|TRBV7-6|TRBD1|-
TGTGCCAGCAGCTCGAGGGGGACAGGGCGGAATGGCTACACCTTC
CASSSRGTGRNGYTF
>TRBJ2-7|TRBV20-1|TRBD2|-
TGCAGTGCGAGTTCTAGCGGGGGGCCCTTCTACGAGCAGTACTTC
CSASSSGGPFYEQYF
>TRBJ2-2|TRBV7-2|-|few
TGTGCCAGCAGCTTAAAGGCTGGCGGCACCGGGGAGCTGTTTTTT
CASSLKAGGTGELFF
>TRBJ1-2|TRBV6-6|-|-
TGTGCCAGCAGTTACCCCGCCGGCCAGGGCGGTGGCTACACCTTC
CASSYPAGQGGGYTF